The 3 T cell receptor beta chains below come from one sample, sequenced in a study of human T cells and chemical hapten exposure (dated by TCRdb to 2020 to 2022). The library was prepared using RACE. These reads were obtained on a NextSeq 500. In TCRdb, the public reads were trimmed at Q25 with fastp and aligned with MiXCR, with productive beta chains retained. Merged by CDR3 protein, the rows form single entries marked with the most common genes and DNA. This sample holds under 95,000 distinct CDR3 sequences; approximately 10% were observed only once. Jointly, the top ten make up about 3.1% of the sample. Explained via the paper, the time point label denotes: healthy volunteer bleed at 2 weeks. Unfractionated whole blood was collected in Tempus Blood RNA tubes, and total RNA was extracted from that blood. Sample: whole blood. The source of these receptors is a female donor in good health. Some clones in this sample may be carry-over from other donors' samples.

This sequence joins TRBV29-1 and TRBJ1-2; unclear D gene. V lost 3 bases to trimming and J lost 3 bases, with 8 bases between them. The CDR3 runs to 12 residues. CDR1 is SQVTM and CDR2 is ANQGSEA in the germline V gene. The CDR3 loop reads CSVELAYYGYTF. CDR3 nucleotides: TGCAGCGTTGAGCTAGCCTACTATGGCTACACCTTC.

This clonotype was counted only a few times. The gene calls are TRBV18 and TRBJ1-2, with 8 bases aligning to TRBD1. Per the germline V gene, CDR1 is KGHSH and CDR2 is LQKENI. J gave up 4 bases and V 3 bases, and 10 bases lay outside the gene matches. The CDR3 extends over 16 amino acids. CDR3 DNA: TGTGCCAGCTCACCCCAAGGACAGGGTGTAGGCTATGGCTACACCTTC. As protein: CASSPQGQGVGYGYTF.

The CDR3 loop reads CASSQPGQGHEQFF. In DNA, the CDR3 is TGTGCCAGCAGCCAACCGGGACAGGGCCATGAGCAGTTCTTC. The J gene is TRBJ2-1, the V gene TRBV28; TRBD1 matches at 9 bases. V trimming: 6 bases; J trimming: 8 bases; junction bases outside the gene matches: 8. The length of the CDR3 is 14 residues. CDR1 and CDR2 from the germline V gene are MDHEN and SYDVKM.